These 7 T cell receptor beta chains came from one sample sequenced in a study of Ad26.COV2.S vaccination and SARS-CoV-2 variants. The repertoire was sequenced with immunoSEQ multiplex PCR; TCRdb's copy has only in-frame clones and lacks some. This table holds about 500,000 clones, 80% to 90% found once. Treatment specified: some 19 received Ad26.COV2.S at low or high dose, single or two shots; about five received placebo; per-sample allocation not given. Collection of samples fell on day 63 after the first vaccine or placebo injection. The source was peripheral blood, collected in a trial of Ad26.COV2.S vaccine versus placebo. Receptors originate from a person between 18 and 65 years old who received the Ad26.COV2.S COVID-19 vaccine or a placebo.

Only one count was recorded for this clone. The genes are TRBV5-6 and TRBJ1-6; TRBD1 matches at 8 bases. V was clipped by 0 bases and J by 2 bases; unmatched bases: 1. Germline V gene lookup returns CDR1 SGHDT and CDR2 YYEEEE. The CDR3 runs 16 residues. The CDR3 region has the DNA TGTGCCAGCAGCTTGGCAGGGGGCGCCTATAATTCACCCCTCCACTTT. This encodes CASSLAGGAYNSPLHF.

This clone was detected only once. V gene TRBV7-9 combines with J gene TRBJ2-7; D perhaps matches TRBD2 (5 bases). The CDR3 length is 14 residues. Germline V gene lookup returns CDR1 SEHNR and CDR2 FQNEAQ (reference sequence). V lost 1 base to trimming and J lost 4 bases, with 11 bases between them. CDR3 protein: CASSLGVDSYEQYF. The CDR3, as DNA: TGTGCCAGCAGCTTAGGGGTGGACTCTTACGAGCAGTACTTC.

The chain links TRBV6-5 to TRBJ2-7, with 11 bases aligning to TRBD2. CDR1 MNHEY and CDR2 SVGAGI come from the germline V gene. CDR3 length: 15 amino acids. Trimming at V came to 6 bases and at J to 1 base, leaving 5 bases not matched to a gene. The CDR3 region is CASRAGTSGSYEQYF. CDR3 DNA sequence: TGTGCCAGCAGGGCCGGGACTAGCGGATCCTACGAGCAGTACTTC.

The chain links TRBV18 to TRBJ2-7; 7 nucleotides line up with TRBD2. The CDR3 sequence is 15 residues long. Germline CDR1 reads KGHSH; CDR2 reads LQKENI. J lost 0 bases, V lost 5 bases, and 7 bases had no gene match. CDR3 amino acids: CASSGGDAGSYEQYF. As DNA, the CDR3 is TGTGCCAGCTCAGGGGGGGACGCAGGCTCCTACGAGCAGTACTTC.

The V and J genes are TRBV2 and TRBJ1-4; tentative D call: TRBD1 (6 bases). Germline lookup yields CDR1 SNHLY and CDR2 FYNNEI. The CDR3 length is 17 residues. With 6 bases removed from V and 5 bases from J, the gap between germline ends came to 22 bases. In DNA form, the CDR3 reads TGTGCCAGCAGCGTTGGGGATTCGGGACAAATGAATGAAAAACTGTTTTTT. The encoded protein is CASSVGDSGQMNEKLFF.

The chain has TRBV19 and TRBJ2-2, with D possibly matching TRBD1 (5 bases). Trimming shortened V by 8 bases and J by 4 bases, and 20 bases separated the two germline ends. The CDR3 is made up of 16 amino acids. The germline gives CDR1 LNHDA, CDR2 SQIVND (reference sequence). DNA for the CDR3: TGTGCCAGTGTGGCTAATGGGGCGATCGGCACCGGGGAGCTGTTTTTT. The encoded protein is CASVANGAIGTGELFF.

This chain joins TRBV6-5 and TRBJ1-2; D remains unclear. There are 14 residues in the CDR3. Between the trimmed V and J ends, which lost 4 bases and 7 bases, there was a span of 16 bases. CDR1 and CDR2 (germline): MNHEY, SVGAGI. The CDR3 spells CASSSVLETRGYTF. CDR3 sequence (DNA): TGTGCCAGCAGTTCGGTGTTAGAGACCCGTGGCTACACCTTC.